This T cell receptor beta chain was obtained from a study of blood T cell repertoires in COVID-19 (TCRdb year 2020). In the study overall: Samples from collaborators originated in the United States, Italy and Spain and spanned both the acute and convalescent phases of COVID-19. Deeply sampled blood TCRbeta repertoires from subjects exposed to, actively infected with, or recovered from COVID-19 were included in the dataset. A de-identified subject ID, COVID-19 status, age in years and sex were almost always included in the sample metadata. HLA class I and class II types, where available, came from metadata supplied by the sample provider rather than from assay-based typing. The repertoires were released in a freely available public database intended as a resource for research on the immune response to SARS-CoV-2. Samples came from the ongoing ImmuneRACE study (first 160 participants) plus 1,254 subjects from 6 global collaborators. The material from the prospective study consisted of cDNA or gDNA derived from T cells, B-cell-depleted T cells, or PBMCs.

Worth noting for this clone: The antigen it recognizes is unknown. It has no much larger one-base neighbor in the sample; base qualities were not kept.

TCRbeta CDR3 regions were amplified from genomic DNA using the immunoSEQ Assay, a bias-controlled multiplex PCR. Regarding the original processing steps: The number of nucleated cells in each sample was estimated by amplification of reference gene primers within the assay. To quantify the absolute abundance of each unique TCRbeta CDR3 rearrangement, sequence reads were collapsed and filtered. Productive Simpson clonality was computed per sample as the square root of Simpson's diversity index over productive rearrangements. Drawn from immuneACCESS, this table holds only the in-frame rearrangements with V and J called that TCRdb kept. Clones are partly lost; checked studies trace under half to an unresolved V gene and leave the rest unexplained. The V and J calls and clone size come from that table; D and trimming were worked out from the DNA. This sample holds around 150,000 clones; more than 70% were observed only once. Jointly, the top ten make up 5% to 6% of the sample.

Results and caveats for the whole study, not just this receptor: Clinical and demographic metadata were provided uncurated, with the amount varying by source and participant.

In the prospective study, participants were roughly 18 to 100 years old, resided in approximately 22 geographic areas of the United States, and were enrolled through a virtual design. Cohort assignment in the prospective study relied on participant-reported clinical history from a screening survey and a study questionnaire. Recovered participants in ImmuneRACE Cohort 3 were defined by two consecutive negative NP/OP PCR tests, clearance by a healthcare professional, or resolution of symptoms. Each participant in the prospective study had whole blood, serum and a nasopharyngeal or oropharyngeal swab collected by mobile phlebotomists. Over an approximately 2-month period, participants in the prospective study had the option of providing additional blood draws and questionnaires. Before DNA extraction, blood samples from the prospective study were shipped at room temperature or frozen. The CDR3 starts with the cysteine, ends with the phenylalanine, and has 16 residues. Of the read, only the CDR3 DNA is kept; its 48 bases are in frame from base 1. The V end loses 8 bases and the J end loses 0 bases, and a stretch of 16 bases separates them. CDR1 and CDR2 were assigned from the germline V gene (reference sequence) as SEHNR and FQNEAQ.

The sample comprised PBMCs or T cells enriched from blood (not recorded which). The receptor was derived from a man aged 40-49 years who had recovered from COVID-19. The chain is encoded by TRBV7-9 joined to TRBJ1-4, and TRBD1 may be the D gene, going by 5 matching bases. The encoded CDR3 is CASFEGGVATNEKLFF. The DNA sequence is given as TGTGCCAGCTTTGAGGGAGGGGTTGCAACTAATGAAAAACTGTTTTTT.